The rows below give T cell receptor beta chains drawn from one sample of a study of response to subunit inactivated influenza vaccine. Each CDR3 protein is one row after TCRdb ran MiXCR on the RT-PCR reads. The data hold approximately 500,000 distinct CDR3 sequences, with around a quarter observed a single time. Another study also made use of these data, one on T cells expressing NK-cell markers.

The sample here was CD4+ T cells sorted from PBMCs, taken about 11 days after vaccination. All receptors derive from a man in his fifties who received an inactivated influenza vaccine. Each CDR3 is given with its conserved first and last residue. D genes are given only for firm matches. The size entry is marked missing in some rows and otherwise reads once, few, many or a size class.

clone_size	v_call	d_call	j_call	cdr3_aa	cdr3_nt
few	TRBV15	.	TRBJ2-5	CATSSFTVEGQETQYF	TGTGCCACCAGCTCTTTCACTGTCGAAGGGCAAGAGACCCAGTACTTC
few	TRBV6-1	.	TRBJ1-2	CASSSRESSLAYTF	TGTGCCAGCAGCTCCAGGGAGTCCTCCCTGGCCTACACCTTC
few	TRBV5-1	.	TRBJ2-2	CASSLVVARPSTGELFF	TGCGCCAGCAGCTTGGTGGTAGCGCGGCCGTCCACCGGGGAGCTGTTTTTT
.	TRBV11-3	.	TRBJ2-1	CASSPRDNDLNEQFF	TGTGCCAGCAGCCCGCGGGACAACGATCTCAATGAGCAGTTCTTC
few	TRBV11-1	.	TRBJ2-5	CASSLSDWYQETQYF	TGTGCCAGCAGCTTAAGTGACTGGTACCAAGAGACCCAGTACTTC
few	TRBV28	.	TRBJ2-2	CASRLAAGELFF	TGTGCCAGCAGACTGGCGGCCGGGGAGCTGTTTTTT
.	TRBV4-3	.	TRBJ1-6	CASSDRQVLTKSPLHF	TGCGCCAGCAGCGATCGGCAAGTACTTACTAAATCACCCCTCCACTTT
.	TRBV5-1	TRBD1	TRBJ2-5	CASSLSPQGDQETQYF	TGCGCCAGCAGCTTAAGCCCACAGGGGGATCAAGAGACCCAGTACTTC
few	TRBV20-1	.	TRBJ2-3	CSASKGWADTQYF	TGCAGTGCTAGCAAGGGGTGGGCAGATACGCAGTATTTT
.	TRBV9	.	TRBJ2-7	CASSVGGQNSYEQYF	TGTGCCAGCAGCGTAGGCGGACAGAACTCCTACGAGCAGTACTTC